Below are 19 T cell receptor beta chains sequenced from a single sample in a study of blood T cell repertoires in COVID-19. The method was immunoSEQ multiplex PCR; TCRdb's version includes in-frame clones alone and lacks a portion of them. Of about 75,000 clones in the sample, approximately 88% were seen once. What was sequenced was peripheral blood. These receptors were collected from a woman aged 65 to 85 with acute or convalescent COVID-19.

The chain employs TRBV5-8 and TRBJ2-7; a possible D gene is TRBD2 (5 bases). Germline V gives CDR1 SGHTS, CDR2 YDEGEE. The CDR3 runs 13 residues. V shed 5 bases and J shed 2 bases, with 11 bases lying between them. The CDR3 nucleotides are TGTGCCAGCAGGGCTTGGACTGCCTACGAGCAGTACTTC. This codes for CASRAWTAYEQYF.

The rearrangement links TRBV15 to TRBJ2-1; D might be TRBD2 (5 bases). The CDR3 has 16 amino acids. CDR1 and CDR2 (germline): LNHNV, YYDKDF (reference sequence). V shed 0 bases and J shed 4 bases, with 13 bases lying between them. The CDR3 bases are TGTGCCACCAGCAGAGAAGGTGGACTTCTTTACAATGAGCAGTTCTTC. This gives the protein CATSREGGLLYNEQFF.

The CDR3 here is CASSPAPTVGYTF. In DNA, the CDR3 is TGTGCCAGCAGCCCCGCCCCCACAGTTGGCTACACCTTC. The chain links TRBV3-1 (or the pseudogene TRBV3-2) to TRBJ1-2; unclear D gene. Trimming stripped 4 bases from V and 7 bases from J, with 13 bases between. CDR3 size: 13 residues. Germline V CDR1 and CDR2: LGHDT, YNNKEL (reference sequence).

This clone was observed a few times. This chain joins TRBV5-1 and TRBJ1-2; D may be TRBD1 (6 bases). In germline, CDR1 is SGHRS, CDR2 YFSETQ. CDR3 size: 14 residues. The V end lost 0 bases, the J end lost 7 bases, and 13 bases lay between the germline ends. The CDR3 loop is CASSLGILGAGYTF. The CDR3 DNA follows: TGCGCCAGCAGCTTGGGGATTTTGGGGGCTGGCTACACCTTC.

This sequence joins TRBV7-6 and TRBJ2-2, with D perhaps TRBD2 (5 bases). Germline V gene sequence: CDR1 SGHVS, CDR2 FNYEAQ. CDR3 length: 15 residues. V lost 4 bases, J lost 3 bases, and 12 bases lay in between. CDR3 sequence: CASSSSAAYTGELFF. The CDR3 DNA sequence: TGTGCCAGCAGCTCCTCAGCGGCATACACCGGGGAGCTGTTTTTT.

CDR3 sequence reads: CASIGTGFYEQYF. CDR3 nucleotides: TGTGCCAGCATCGGGACAGGGTTCTACGAGCAGTACTTC. This chain links TRBV28 with TRBJ2-7; 9 bases are a match to TRBD1. J gave up 3 bases and V 7 bases, and 4 bases lay outside the gene matches. From germline, CDR1 is MDHEN and CDR2 SYDVKM. The CDR3 contains 13 residues.

This clone was recorded once. The chain combines TRBV5-1 with TRBJ1-6; no reliable D call. Deletions cut 3 bases from V and 5 bases from J, with 15 bases between. Germline assignment: CDR1 SGHRS and CDR2 YFSETQ. The CDR3 is 16 residues long. The CDR3, as DNA: TGCGCCAGCAGCTCCTCGCATCCAGGCAATAATTCACCCCTCCACTTT. Translation: CASSSSHPGNNSPLHF.

The rearrangement links TRBV2 to TRBJ2-3, with D unresolved. There are 15 residues in the CDR3. The germline V gene has CDR1 SNHLY and CDR2 FYNNEI. V was pared by 3 bases and J by 3 bases, with 13 bases between. CDR3 region: CASSDGTHSTDTQYF. The CDR3 bases are TGTGCCAGCAGTGACGGTACTCACTCGACAGATACGCAGTATTTT.

The chain uses TRBV7-6 and TRBJ2-2, with TRBD2 matching 11 bases. Trimming took 3 bases from V and 3 from J; bases not matched to a gene: 12. The germline gives CDR1 SGHVS, CDR2 FNYEAQ. The CDR3 consists of 19 residues. The CDR3 coding sequence is TGTGCCAGCAGCTTCCCCCGACTAGCGGGAATGGAGGACACCGGGGAGCTGTTTTTT. Protein sequence: CASSFPRLAGMEDTGELFF.

The chain joins TRBV7-9 to TRBJ1-1; 7 nucleotides agree with TRBD1. V lost 5 bases, J lost 9 bases, and 18 bases stayed unmatched. CDR1 is SEHNR and CDR2 is FQNEAQ in the germline V gene (reference sequence). This CDR3 contains 16 residues. The CDR3 sequence: CASSRPLTGDKTQAFF. The CDR3 DNA sequence: TGTGCCAGCAGCCGGCCCCTTACAGGGGATAAAACTCAAGCTTTCTTT.

The chain links TRBV28 to TRBJ1-3; D is possibly TRBD1 (5 bases). Trimming removed 5 bases from V and 1 base from J, with 12 bases in between. Per the germline V gene, CDR1 is MDHEN and CDR2 is SYDVKM. CDR3 length: 15 residues. The CDR3 loop is CASSPPGKSGNTIYF. In DNA form, the CDR3 reads TGTGCCAGCAGTCCCCCAGGGAAATCTGGAAACACCATATATTTT.

The rearrangement links TRBV21-1 to TRBJ1-1; the table's D call of TRBD1 was not tested on the DNA. TRBV21-1 is marked as a pseudogene. The CDR3 is made up of 19 amino acids. CDR3 DNA sequence: TGTGCCAGCAGCCCGAGAAGGAGACAGGGGCGGGGAATCGGCACTGAAGCTTTCTTT. It translates to CASSPRRRQGRGIGTEAFF.

This sequence joins TRBV9 and TRBJ1-3; TRBD1 is a possible D gene (5 bases). V was trimmed by 1 base and J by 0 bases, leaving 17 bases between them. The germline CDR1 and CDR2 sequences are SGDLS and YYNGEE. There are 18 residues in the CDR3. CDR3 sequence reads: CASSVMARQPLSGNTIYF. The DNA for the CDR3 is TGTGCCAGCAGCGTAATGGCTCGACAGCCCCTCTCTGGAAACACCATATATTTT.

The gene calls are TRBV10-3 and TRBJ1-4; no definite D call. Germline CDR1 reads ENHRY; CDR2 reads SYGVKD. V lost 4 bases and J 3 bases, leaving 12 bases between the germline ends. The CDR3 runs 15 residues. CDR3 in DNA: TGTGCCATCAGTGGTGCGGGCTCGGCTAATGAAAAACTGTTTTTT. It specifies CAISGAGSANEKLFF.

The V and J genes are TRBV29-1 and TRBJ1-4, with TRBD1 matching 7 bases. V shed 3 bases, J shed 8 bases, and the junction held 6 bases outside the gene matches. The germline V gene has CDR1 SQVTM and CDR2 ANQGSEA. This CDR3 spans 13 amino acids. The CDR3 protein is CSVESQGGEKLFF. DNA of the CDR3: TGCAGCGTTGAGTCCCAGGGGGGCGAAAAACTGTTTTTT.

The CDR3 spells CSATRDSNFF. The CDR3, as DNA: TGCAGTGCCACACGGGACAGCAACTTTTTT. This chain links TRBV20-1 with TRBJ1-4; 7 positions match TRBD1. The CDR3 runs 10 residues. With 6 bases clipped from V and 17 bases from J, the junction kept 9 bases outside the gene matches. Germline assignment: CDR1 DFQATT and CDR2 SNEGSKA (reference sequence).

The rearrangement joins TRBV19 to TRBJ1-1, with D possibly being TRBD1 (5 bases). CDR3 length: 14 residues. Trimming pared 7 bases from V and 7 bases from J, leaving 19 bases between. Germline V gene sequence: CDR1 LNHDA, CDR2 SQIVND (reference sequence). CDR3 sequence: CASNPSRVKFEAFF. CDR3 in DNA: TGTGCCAGTAATCCCAGCAGGGTGAAGTTTGAAGCTTTCTTT.

The chain has TRBV5-6 and TRBJ1-3; TRBD1 matches 8 bases. The CDR3 has 14 amino acids. With V trimmed by 3 bases and J by 8 bases, 7 bases remained unmatched. Germline V gives CDR1 SGHDT, CDR2 YYEEEE. CDR3 coding DNA: TGTGCCAGCAGCTGGCAGGGGGCGCGGGACACCATATATTTT. Translation: CASSWQGARDTIYF. Supplemented by reference TRBV5-6 and TRBJ1-3, the full variable domain reads DAGVTQSPTHLIKTRGQQVTLRCSPKSGHDTVSWYQQALGQGPQFIFQYYEEEERQRGNFPDRFSGHQFPNYSSELNVNALLLGDSALYLCASSWQGARDTIYFGEGSWLTVV.

The genes are TRBV20-1 and TRBJ2-7; possibly TRBD1 for D (6 bases). The CDR3 sequence is 11 residues long. Germline assignment: CDR1 DFQATT and CDR2 SNEGSKA (reference sequence). V shed 3 bases and J shed 9 bases, with 12 bases lying between them. The CDR3 sequence: CSARDSIPQYF. CDR3 coding DNA: TGCAGTGCTAGGGACAGCATACCGCAGTACTTC.